This T cell receptor (beta chain) stems from a study of T cell changes during pregnancy in multiple sclerosis (dated by TCRdb to the late 2010s). About the full investigation: The study looked at changes in the T cell repertoire across pregnancy in women with multiple sclerosis.

CDR1 PRHDT and CDR2 FYEKMQ are derived from the germline V gene (reference sequence). Reading from cysteine to phenylalanine, the CDR3 counts 12 amino acids. Of all the DNA, just the CDR3 is kept, 36 bases in frame from base 1. Trimming takes 8 bases off V and 5 bases off J; junction bases not matched to a gene: 6. Note on this clone: Its antigen remains unidentified. Per-base qualities were not stored, and no clone one base away is much larger.

Libraries were prepared through the immunoSEQ multiplex PCR assay. This immuneACCESS table, as held by TCRdb, lists in-frame sequences with V and J called but not all clones. Of the missing ones, under half trace to an unresolved V gene in checked studies; the others have no known cause. For this sample the table gives some 37,000 clones, of which about nine tenths were detected only once. The top ten clonotypes cover about 11% of the sample. This receptor was obtained from a female donor with multiple sclerosis, enrolled in a pregnancy study. The specimen comprised CD8+ T cells from peripheral blood mononuclear cells, sampled in the third trimester of pregnancy. The sequence is built from TRBV13 and TRBJ2-7, with 7 bases matching TRBD1. The DNA reads as follows: TGTGCCAGCCGACAGGGTAGCAACGAGCAGTACTTC. This translates into CASRQGSNEQYF.